This is a list of T cell receptor beta chains from one sample in a study of cytomegalovirus exposure and HLA in healthy donors. Some clones are missing from TCRdb's copy, which holds only in-frame ones; the method was immunoSEQ multiplex PCR. This table holds about 130,000 clones, 82% found once. Sequenced: PBMCs. These receptor sequences come from a man aged 25 to 40 in good health and CMV-seropositive. Both conserved end residues are part of each CDR3. The D gene is left open where the match is weak. The size entry is marked missing in some rows and otherwise reads once, few, many or a size class.

J | length | D | V | size | DNA | CDR3
TRBJ1-5 | 14 | - | TRBV5-1 | - | TGCGCCAGCAGCTTGGACACCCCGAATCAGCCCCAGCATTTT | CASSLDTPNQPQHF
TRBJ2-4 | 12 | TRBD2 | TRBV2 | - | TGTGCCAGCGGGGGGGGAGGAAACATTCAGTACTTC | CASGGGGNIQYF
TRBJ1-2 | 14 | - | TRBV7-9 | - | TGTGCCAGCAGGCCCGGGGGAGCTAACTATGGCTACACCTTC | CASRPGGANYGYTF
TRBJ2-7 | 14 | - | TRBV5-1 | - | TGCGCCAGCAGCGCCGCGACAAGACCCTACGAGCAGTACTTC | CASSAATRPYEQYF
TRBJ2-1 | 18 | TRBD1 | TRBV10-3 | - | TGTGCCATCACCAGGTCGGGACAGGGAAGGGGGAACTACAATGAGCAGTTCTTC | CAITRSGQGRGNYNEQFF
TRBJ2-1 | 16 | TRBD2 | TRBV7-2 | - | TGTGCCAGCATCCCTCTAGCGGGAACTAACTACAATGAGCAGTTCTTC | CASIPLAGTNYNEQFF
TRBJ2-2 | 19 | TRBD2 | TRBV15 | - | TGTGCCACCAGCAGGAGTCTGGCGGGAGGGCCTTCGAACACCGGGGAGCTGTTTTTT | CATSRSLAGGPSNTGELFF
TRBJ2-7 | 14 | TRBD1 | TRBV9 | - | TGTGCCAGCAGCGTCACAGGGGGGATCTACGAGCAGTACTTC | CASSVTGGIYEQYF
TRBJ1-1 | 14 | TRBD1 | TRBV6-6 | - | TGTGCCAGCAGTTATGATGAGGGGGCGACTGAAGCTTTCTTT | CASSYDEGATEAFF
TRBJ2-5 | 12 | - | TRBV5-1 | - | TGCGCCAGCAGCTTGGCCTTAGAGACCCAGTACTTC | CASSLALETQYF
TRBJ2-2 | 14 | TRBD2 | TRBV29-1 | - | TGCAGCGTTGAACTAGCGGGAGTCACCGGGGAGCTGTTTTTT | CSVELAGVTGELFF
TRBJ2-2 | 13 | - | TRBV18 | - | TGTGCCAGCGGGCAATCGAACACCGGGGAGCTGTTTTTT | CASGQSNTGELFF
TRBJ1-1 | 13 | - | TRBV6-1 | - | TGTGCCAGCAGTGGGACGGGGTCCACTGAAGCTTTCTTT | CASSGTGSTEAFF
TRBJ2-2 | 16 | - | TRBV6-5 | - | TGTGCCAGCAGTTACTCCGGGGACACCGGAACCGGGGAGCTGTTTTTT | CASSYSGDTGTGELFF
TRBJ1-4 | 14 | TRBD1 | TRBV5-1 | - | TGCGCCAGCAGCTTAAGACAGGGAAAAGAAAAACTGTTTTTT | CASSLRQGKEKLFF
TRBJ1-1 | 15 | - | TRBV6-6 | - | TGTGCCAGCAGTCAGACAGGCGACGGGAACACTGAAGCTTTCTTT | CASSQTGDGNTEAFF
TRBJ2-3 | 16 | - | TRBV15 | - | TGTGCCACCAGCAGAGTGAGTGCGGGAAGCACAGATACGCAGTATTTT | CATSRVSAGSTDTQYF
TRBJ2-3 | 16 | - | TRBV18 | many | TGTGCCAGCTCACCAGGAGGGAGTGTGGTAGCAGATACGCAGTATTTT | CASSPGGSVVADTQYF
TRBJ2-2 | 15 | TRBD2 | TRBV6-1 | few | TGTGCCAGCAGTGAAGAAGCGGGGGGGCCCGGGGAGCTGTTTTTT | CASSEEAGGPGELFF
TRBJ2-7 | 14 | TRBD1 | TRBV13 | - | TGTGCCAGCAGCCCTTGGGACAGGGAATACGAGCAGTACTTC | CASSPWDREYEQYF
TRBJ2-5 | 15 | - | TRBV18 | once | TGTGCCAGCTCACAACAGGGCATGCAGAAAGAGACCCAGTACTTC | CASSQQGMQKETQYF
TRBJ2-1 | 13 | - | TRBV7-7 | - | TGTGCCAGCAGCTTATCCGGGGGTGCCGGGCAGTTCTTC | CASSLSGGAGQFF
TRBJ1-5 | 13 | - | TRBV27 | - | TGTGCCAGCAGTTTGGCGGGGAATCAGCCCCAGCATTTT | CASSLAGNQPQHF
TRBJ1-2 | 13 | - | TRBV27 | - | TGTGCCAGCAGTCTAGGGAGGAACTATGGCTACACCTTC | CASSLGRNYGYTF
TRBJ2-2 | 13 | TRBD2 | TRBV6-6 | - | TGTGCCAGCAGCCGACTAGCAACCGGGGAGCTGTTTTTT | CASSRLATGELFF
TRBJ2-7 | 17 | TRBD2 | TRBV7-2 | - | TGTGCCAGCAGCTTATCGTCTAGCGGGAGTTGGGGGCAAGTGCAGTACTTC | CASSLSSSGSWGQVQYF
TRBJ2-7 | 14 | - | TRBV7-9 | - | TGTGCCAGCAGCTCCTACGGGGATGTTAACGAGCAGTACTTC | CASSSYGDVNEQYF
TRBJ1-1 | 12 | - | TRBV18 | - | TGTGCCAGCTCACCCAGGCTCACTGAAGCTTTCTTT | CASSPRLTEAFF
TRBJ1-4 | 16 | TRBD1 | TRBV14 | - | TGTGCCAGCAGCCACGGGACAGGGGGCTCGAGAGAAAAACTGTTTTTT | CASSHGTGGSREKLFF
TRBJ2-1 | 15 | TRBD2 | TRBV10-2 | - | TGCGCCAGCAGACTAAGCGGGGGTGTCTACAATGAGCAGTTCTTC | CASRLSGGVYNEQFF
TRBJ2-5 | 14 | TRBD1 | TRBV18 | - | TGTGCCAGCTCACCGGGACAGGACCAAGAGACCCAGTACTTC | CASSPGQDQETQYF
TRBJ2-3 | 11 | - | TRBV6-5 | - | TGTGCCAGCAGGACAATCGATACGCAGTATTTT | CASRTIDTQYF
TRBJ2-2 | 17 | TRBD1 | TRBV25-1 | - | TGTGCCAGCAGTACCTCGGGACAGGGGTTACACACCGGGGAGCTGTTTTTT | CASSTSGQGLHTGELFF
TRBJ2-5 | 15 | TRBD1 | TRBV19 | - | TGTGCCAGTAGTATTTGGACAGGGGGCAGAGAGACCCAGTACTTC | CASSIWTGGRETQYF
TRBJ2-1 | 13 | - | TRBV7-2 | - | TGTGCCAGCAGCCTAACTAGCTACAATGAGCAGTTCTTC | CASSLTSYNEQFF
TRBJ1-1 | 12 | - | TRBV29-1 | - | TGCAGCGTAGAAACGAGGAACACTGAAGCTTTCTTT | CSVETRNTEAFF
TRBJ2-7 | 14 | - | TRBV7-8 | - | TGTGCCAGCAGCCTGGGACACAGCTCCTACGAGCAGTACTTC | CASSLGHSSYEQYF
TRBJ2-3 | 13 | - | TRBV7-2 | - | TGTGCCAGCAGCCTAGGTCACACAGATACGCAGTATTTT | CASSLGHTDTQYF
TRBJ2-1 | 15 | TRBD2 | TRBV5-1 | - | TGCGCCAGCAGCCTCGTGGCGGGAGGCCGCAATGAGCAGTTCTTC | CASSLVAGGRNEQFF
TRBJ1-1 | 19 | TRBD1 | TRBV23-1 | - | TGCGCCAGCAGTCAAACCGACCCCCGGGACAGGGTGTTGAACACTGAAGCTTTCTTT | CASSQTDPRDRVLNTEAFF
TRBJ2-5 | 13 | - | TRBV7-2 | - | TGTGCCAGCAGCTTAAGGGGCCAAGAGACCCAGTACTTC | CASSLRGQETQYF
TRBJ2-3 | 16 | TRBD1 | TRBV7-9 | - | TGTGCCAGCAGCTTAGACCGGACAGGGGCCGCAGATACGCAGTATTTT | CASSLDRTGAADTQYF
TRBJ2-7 | 12 | - | TRBV2 | - | TGTGCCAGCAGAGAACTCTCCTACGAGCAGTACTTC | CASRELSYEQYF
TRBJ2-7 | 12 | - | TRBV18 | few | TGTGCCAGCTCATCTAGCAGCTACGAGCAGTACTTC | CASSSSSYEQYF
TRBJ1-1 | 15 | - | TRBV29-1 | - | TGCAGCGTTGAGCCCAGCCGGGGGGTGGACACTGAAGCTTTCTTT | CSVEPSRGVDTEAFF
TRBJ2-3 | 17 | TRBD2 | TRBV18 | - | TGTGCCAGCTCACCCTTAGGACTAGCGGGGAACACAGATACGCAGTATTTT | CASSPLGLAGNTDTQYF